The clone carrying this T cell receptor (beta chain) was recorded many times. From roughly 390 ng of RNA, a library with molecular barcoded alpha/delta and beta/gamma adaptors was made. Each CDR3 protein is one row after TCRdb ran MiXCR on the reads. The data show 94,000 or so distinct CDR3 sequences, about 12% seen once. CDR3 length: 12 residues. Germline V gives CDR1 SEHNR, CDR2 FQNEAQ (reference sequence). V was shortened by 3 bases and J by 6 bases, with 8 bases between the two germline ends. The sample comes from a study of read filtering for tumor transcriptome and immune sequencing. J is TRBJ1-2 and V is TRBV7-9; D is undetermined. This receptor was obtained from a donor aged 40 or over with multiple myeloma. Specimen: a population of CD138-negative cells sorted from bone marrow. The CDR3 loop is CASSLFGDGYTF. CDR3 DNA sequence: TGTGCCAGCAGCTTGTTTGGAGATGGCTACACCTTC. The variable domain in full, with the rest retrieved from reference TRBV7-9 and TRBJ1-2, is DTGVSQNPRHKITKRGQNVTFRCDPISEHNRLYWYRQTLGQGPEFLTYFQNEAQLEKSRLLSDRFSAERPKGSFSTLEIQRTEQGDSAMYLCASSLFGDGYTFGSGTRLTVV.